This T cell receptor beta chain was observed in a study of read filtering for tumor transcriptome and immune sequencing. Study information: After DNase treatment, RNA was made into whole-transcriptome libraries.

J gave up 9 bases and V 5 bases, and 16 bases lay outside the gene matches. The V gene's germline CDR1 is MNHNY and CDR2 SVGAGI (reference sequence). The CDR3 covers 17 residues. This clonotype was recorded many times. From approximately 400 ng of RNA, a library with molecular barcoded alpha/delta and beta/gamma adaptors was made. TCRdb recomputed calls from the reads with MiXCR, one row per CDR3 protein. The sample records tens of thousands of distinct CDR3 sequences, over 9.5% being singletons. This sequence originates from a donor at least 40 years old with multiple myeloma. Sequencing input: a population of CD138-negative cells sorted from bone marrow. V is TRBV6-6 and J is TRBJ2-1; 10 bases match TRBD2. The CDR3 here is CASSPLRGASGRGEQFF. The DNA of the CDR3 is TGTGCCAGCAGTCCCCTGAGGGGGGCTAGCGGGAGAGGTGAGCAGTTCTTC.